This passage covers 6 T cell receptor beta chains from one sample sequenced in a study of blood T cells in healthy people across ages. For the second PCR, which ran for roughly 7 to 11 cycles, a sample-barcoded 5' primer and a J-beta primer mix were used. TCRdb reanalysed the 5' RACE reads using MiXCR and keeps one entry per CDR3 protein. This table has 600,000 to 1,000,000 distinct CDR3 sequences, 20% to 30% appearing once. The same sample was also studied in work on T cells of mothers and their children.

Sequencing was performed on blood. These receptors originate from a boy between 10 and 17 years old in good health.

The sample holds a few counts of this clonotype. The CDR3 DNA reads as TGTGCCAGCAGTTCCCCACAGGGTAGCCACGAGCAGTACTTC. Translating it yields CASSSPQGSHEQYF. The J gene is TRBJ2-7, the V gene TRBV12-3 or TRBV12-4; D might be TRBD1 (6 bases). V was pared by 4 bases and J by 5 bases, with 15 bases between. The CDR3 spans 14 residues.

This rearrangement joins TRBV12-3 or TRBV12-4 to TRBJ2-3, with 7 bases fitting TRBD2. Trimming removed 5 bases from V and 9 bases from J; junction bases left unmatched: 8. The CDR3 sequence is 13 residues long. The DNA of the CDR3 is TGTGCCAGCAGTCCGCCGGGACTATGGACGCAGTATTTT. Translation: CASSPPGLWTQYF.

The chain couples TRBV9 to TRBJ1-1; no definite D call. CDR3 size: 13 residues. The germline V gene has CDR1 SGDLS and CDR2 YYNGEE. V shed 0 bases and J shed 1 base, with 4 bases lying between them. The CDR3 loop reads CASSVVANTEAFF. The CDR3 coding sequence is TGTGCCAGCAGCGTAGTGGCGAACACTGAAGCTTTCTTT.

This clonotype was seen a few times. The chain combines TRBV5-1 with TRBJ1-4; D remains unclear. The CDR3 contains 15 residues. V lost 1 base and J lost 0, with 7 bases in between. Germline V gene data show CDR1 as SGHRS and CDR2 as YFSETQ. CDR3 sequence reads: CASSLTVATNEKLFF. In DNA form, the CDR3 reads TGCGCCAGCAGCTTGACAGTTGCAACTAATGAAAAACTGTTTTTT.

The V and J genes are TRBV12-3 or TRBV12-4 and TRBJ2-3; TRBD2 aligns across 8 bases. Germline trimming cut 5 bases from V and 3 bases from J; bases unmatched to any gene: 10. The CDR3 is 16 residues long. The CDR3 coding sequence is TGTGCCAGCAGTAAACGAGCGGGAGTGGTGACAGATACGCAGTATTTT. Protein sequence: CASSKRAGVVTDTQYF.

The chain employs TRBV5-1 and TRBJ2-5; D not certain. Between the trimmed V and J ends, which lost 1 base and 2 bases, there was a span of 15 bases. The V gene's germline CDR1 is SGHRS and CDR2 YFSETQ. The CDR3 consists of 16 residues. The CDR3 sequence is CASSLSQPPPQETQYF. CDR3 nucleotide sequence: TGCGCCAGCAGCTTGAGCCAACCCCCCCCACAAGAGACCCAGTACTTC.